Listed below are T cell receptor beta chains from one sample, sequenced in a study of CD8 T cells in ankylosing spondylitis. TCRdb used MiXCR to reprocess the 5' RACE reads, holding one entry per CDR3 protein. The sample lists over 130,000 distinct CDR3 sequences, 44% occurring once. What was sequenced was synovial fluid, either unsorted or a sorted T cell fraction (not recorded which). The receptors derive from a male donor with ankylosing spondylitis. CDR3s include the opening cysteine and the closing phenylalanine or tryptophan. D genes are given only for firm matches. The size field is filled for only some rows; it gives once, few, many or a size class.

J gene: TRBJ2-1; V gene: TRBV10-3; D gene: .; clone size: few; CDR3 protein: CAISESGGSYNEQFF; CDR3 DNA: TGTGCCATCAGTGAGTCAGGGGGCTCCTACAATGAGCAGTTCTTC
J gene: TRBJ2-7; V gene: TRBV12-3/TRBV12-4; D gene: TRBD1; clone size: .; CDR3 protein: CASSTGAYEQYF; CDR3 DNA: TGTGCCAGCAGTACAGGGGCTTACGAGCAGTACTTC
J gene: TRBJ1-2; V gene: TRBV13; D gene: TRBD1; clone size: .; CDR3 protein: CASSHLGRTGGINYGYTF; CDR3 DNA: TGTGCCAGCAGCCACCTCGGTAGGACAGGGGGTATTAACTATGGCTACACCTTC
J gene: TRBJ2-1; V gene: TRBV5-1; D gene: .; clone size: .; CDR3 protein: CASSDDWLWGYNEQFF; CDR3 DNA: TGCGCCAGCAGCGACGACTGGCTCTGGGGCTACAATGAGCAGTTCTTC
J gene: TRBJ1-1; V gene: TRBV7-9; D gene: .; clone size: few; CDR3 protein: CASSLSWKAFF; CDR3 DNA: TGTGCCAGCAGCTTAAGTTGGAAAGCTTTCTTT
J gene: TRBJ1-1; V gene: TRBV6-5; D gene: .; clone size: .; CDR3 protein: CASSYGGLTEAFF; CDR3 DNA: TGTGCCAGCAGTTACGGGGGTTTGACTGAAGCTTTCTTT
J gene: TRBJ1-1; V gene: TRBV29-1; D gene: .; clone size: few; CDR3 protein: CSVWVRSTEAFF; CDR3 DNA: TGCAGCGTTTGGGTTCGAAGTACTGAAGCTTTCTTT
J gene: TRBJ2-1; V gene: TRBV4-3; D gene: .; clone size: .; CDR3 protein: CASSQDWGGASYNEQFF; CDR3 DNA: TGCGCCAGCAGCCAAGATTGGGGGGGCGCGTCCTACAATGAGCAGTTCTTC
J gene: TRBJ1-6; V gene: TRBV6-5; D gene: .; clone size: .; CDR3 protein: CASSYIRLDSPLHF; CDR3 DNA: TGTGCCAGCAGTTACATAAGGTTGGATTCACCCCTCCACTTT
J gene: TRBJ2-1; V gene: TRBV11-2; D gene: TRBD2; clone size: .; CDR3 protein: CASSSLSGLDRYNEQFF; CDR3 DNA: TGTGCCAGCAGCTCCCTTAGCGGGTTAGACCGTTACAATGAGCAGTTCTTC
J gene: TRBJ2-5; V gene: TRBV2; D gene: TRBD2; clone size: once; CDR3 protein: CASSGRTSGKETQYF; CDR3 DNA: TGTGCCAGCAGTGGACGGACTAGCGGAAAAGAGACCCAGTACTTC
J gene: TRBJ2-7; V gene: TRBV6-2/TRBV6-3; D gene: TRBD2; clone size: .; CDR3 protein: CASSYSTQAGWNEQYF; CDR3 DNA: TGTGCCAGCAGTTATTCCACCCAAGCGGGATGGAACGAGCAGTACTTC